What follows is one T cell receptor beta chain and its context. The V end was cut by 6 bases, the J end by 5 bases, with 13 bases between. Germline V gene data show CDR1 as SQVTM and CDR2 as ANQGSEA. The CDR3 has 12 amino acids. The use of a sample-barcoded 5' primer and a J-beta primer mix characterized a second PCR of 7 to 11 cycles. TCRdb independently ran MiXCR on the 5' RACE reads; one entry per CDR3 protein. The table shows 750,000 to 850,000 distinct CDR3 sequences, with 25% occurring only once. The data were obtained in a study of blood T cells in healthy people across ages. These data are also associated with another study on T cells of mothers and their children.

The TCR comes from a boy between 5 and 17 years old in good health. Specimen: blood. This chain uses TRBV29-1 with TRBJ1-2; no clear D gene. CDR3: CSVQGPNYGYTF. The CDR3 DNA reads TGCAGCGTCCAAGGCCCAAATTATGGCTACACCTTC.